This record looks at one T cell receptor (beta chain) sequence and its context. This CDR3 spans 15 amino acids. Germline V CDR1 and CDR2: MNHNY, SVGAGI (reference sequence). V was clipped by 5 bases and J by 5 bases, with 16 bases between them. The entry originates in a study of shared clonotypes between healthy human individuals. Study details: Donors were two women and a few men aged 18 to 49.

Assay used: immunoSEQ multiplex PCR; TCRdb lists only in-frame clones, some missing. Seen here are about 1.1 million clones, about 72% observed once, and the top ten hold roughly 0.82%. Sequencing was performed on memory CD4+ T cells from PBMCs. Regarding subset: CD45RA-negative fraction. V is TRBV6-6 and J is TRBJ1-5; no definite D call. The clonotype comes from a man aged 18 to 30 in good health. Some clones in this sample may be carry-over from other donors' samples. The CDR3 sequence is CASSIPTVGDQPQHF. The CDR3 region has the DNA TGTGCCAGCAGTATACCGACCGTTGGGGATCAGCCCCAGCATTTT.